One and the same sample provided the 2 T cell receptor beta chains below, sequenced in a study of blood T cell repertoires in COVID-19. Measured with immunoSEQ multiplex PCR; TCRdb has only the in-frame clones, and not every one. The sample has about 88,000 clones, less than 95% seen once. What was sequenced was peripheral blood. These receptors all come from a man between 18 and 35 years old with COVID-19, enrolled during active disease.

This chain's CDR3 is CAVRAGNEKLFF. The CDR3 DNA sequence: TGTGCCGTCAGGGCGGGAAATGAAAAACTGTTTTTT. This sequence joins TRBV6-5 and TRBJ1-4; a weak D match, TRBD1 (5 bases). The V end lost 11 bases, the J end lost 5 bases, and 12 bases lay between the germline ends. Per the germline V gene, CDR1 is MNHEY and CDR2 is SVGAGI. The CDR3 extends over 12 amino acids.

The rearrangement uses TRBV11-2 and TRBJ2-2, with a possible D match to TRBD2 (5 bases). This CDR3 spans 17 amino acids. V lost 3 bases and J 2 bases, leaving 16 bases between the germline ends. The V gene's germline CDR1 is SGHAT and CDR2 FQNNGV. CDR3 protein: CASSLRLGAYNTGELFF. DNA of the CDR3: TGTGCCAGCAGCTTGCGGCTGGGAGCTTATAACACCGGGGAGCTGTTTTTT.